The clone carrying this TCR beta chain was counted between two and nine times. Its antigen is undetermined. These data come from a study of CD8+ T cells in alopecia areata. Sequencing relied on a cDNA template that was reverse transcribed from extracted RNA. Sequencing used immunoSEQ multiplex PCR; TCRdb keeps in-frame clones, though not all of them. This sample has 90,000 to 150,000 clones, with around 53% found just once. Whole-study findings and limits: In scalp samples, resident alphabeta T cells of normal skin are also sequenced. Many expanded lesional clones remained in scalp and blood on tofacitinib.

This sample's treatment: oral pan-JAK inhibitor, 5-10 mg twice daily. Alopecia areata patients provided lesional scalp punch biopsies and peripheral blood. CDR1 and CDR2 from the germline V gene are SQVTM and ANQGSEA. The junction had 6 bases not matched to a gene; V was cut back by 0 bases and J by 4 bases. The CDR3 is 15 residues long. This TCR derives from a human donor with alopecia areata. The sequencing used CD4+ T cells sorted from blood, collected at week 4, from a patient treated with tofacitinib. The chain couples TRBV29-1 to TRBJ2-3; 8 bases fit TRBD1. CDR3 sequence (DNA): TGCAGCGTTGAAGACCCTACGACAGGGGCAGATACGCAGTATTTT. Its translation is CSVEDPTTGADTQYF.